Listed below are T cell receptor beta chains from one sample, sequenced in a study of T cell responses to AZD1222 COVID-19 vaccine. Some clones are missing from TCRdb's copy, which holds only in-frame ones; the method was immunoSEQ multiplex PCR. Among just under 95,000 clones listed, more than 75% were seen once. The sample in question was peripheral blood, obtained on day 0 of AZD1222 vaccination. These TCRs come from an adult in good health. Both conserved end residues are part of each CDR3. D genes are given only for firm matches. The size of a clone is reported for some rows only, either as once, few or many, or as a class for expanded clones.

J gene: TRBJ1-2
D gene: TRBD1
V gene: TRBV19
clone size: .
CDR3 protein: CASSSRDRGPGYTF
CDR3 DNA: TGTGCCAGTAGTAGCCGGGACAGGGGGCCTGGCTACACCTTC

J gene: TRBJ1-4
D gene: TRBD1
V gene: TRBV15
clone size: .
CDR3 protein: CATSTGTGDEKLFF
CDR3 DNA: TGTGCCACCAGCACCGGGACAGGGGACGAAAAACTGTTTTTT

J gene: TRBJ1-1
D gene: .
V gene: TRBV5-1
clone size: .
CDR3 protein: CASGGNTEAFF
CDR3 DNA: TGCGCCAGCGGTGGCAACACTGAAGCTTTCTTT

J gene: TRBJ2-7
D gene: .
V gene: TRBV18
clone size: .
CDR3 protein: CASSRQGISYEQYF
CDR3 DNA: TGTGCCAGCTCACGTCAGGGAATCTCCTACGAGCAGTACTTC

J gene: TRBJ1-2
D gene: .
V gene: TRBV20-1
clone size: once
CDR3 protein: CSASFTTGYGYTF
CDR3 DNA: TGCAGTGCTAGTTTTACCACAGGCTATGGCTACACCTTC

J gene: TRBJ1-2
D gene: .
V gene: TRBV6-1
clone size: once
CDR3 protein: CASSETGSNYGYTF
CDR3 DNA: TGTGCCAGCAGTGAAACAGGGTCTAACTATGGCTACACCTTC

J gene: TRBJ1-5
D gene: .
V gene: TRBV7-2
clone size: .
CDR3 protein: CASSLSREGQPQHF
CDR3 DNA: TGTGCCAGCAGCTTGAGTAGGGAAGGGCAGCCCCAGCATTTT

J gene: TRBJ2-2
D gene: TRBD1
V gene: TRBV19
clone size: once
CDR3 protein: CASKPGGNGELFF
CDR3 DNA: TGTGCCAGTAAACCAGGGGGTAACGGGGAGCTGTTTTTT

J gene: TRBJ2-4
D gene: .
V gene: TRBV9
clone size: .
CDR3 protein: CASSLTGDKNIQYF
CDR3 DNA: TGTGCCAGCAGTTTGACGGGAGACAAAAACATTCAGTACTTC

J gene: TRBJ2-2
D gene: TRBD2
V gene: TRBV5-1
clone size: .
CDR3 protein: CASSLVAGDTGELFF
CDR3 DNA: TGCGCCAGCAGCTTGGTTGCGGGGGACACCGGGGAGCTGTTTTTT

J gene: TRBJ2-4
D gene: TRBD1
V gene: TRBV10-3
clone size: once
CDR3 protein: CAISEATGAKNIQYF
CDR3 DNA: TGTGCCATCAGTGAGGCGACAGGGGCCAAAAACATTCAGTACTTC

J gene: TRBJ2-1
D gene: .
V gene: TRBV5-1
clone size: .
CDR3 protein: CASSLERNNNEQFF
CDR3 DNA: TGCGCCAGCAGCTTGGAGAGGAACAACAATGAGCAGTTCTTC

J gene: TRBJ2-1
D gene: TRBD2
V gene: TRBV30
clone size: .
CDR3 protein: CAWSVWRGAGFEQFF
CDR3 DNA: TGTGCCTGGAGTGTCTGGCGGGGGGCGGGTTTTGAGCAGTTCTTC

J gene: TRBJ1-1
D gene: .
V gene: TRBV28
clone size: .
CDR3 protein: CASPGGPSAEAFF
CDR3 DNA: TGTGCCAGCCCCGGCGGACCCAGCGCTGAAGCTTTCTTT

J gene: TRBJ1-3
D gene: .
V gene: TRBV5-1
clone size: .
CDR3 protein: CASSLEPPTASGNTIYF
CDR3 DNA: TGCGCCAGCAGCTTGGAACCCCCGACAGCCTCTGGAAACACCATATATTTT

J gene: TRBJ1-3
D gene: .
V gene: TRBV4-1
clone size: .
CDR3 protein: CASSQRTGPGNTIYF
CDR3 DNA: TGCGCCAGCAGCCAGCGTACAGGGCCCGGAAACACCATATATTTT

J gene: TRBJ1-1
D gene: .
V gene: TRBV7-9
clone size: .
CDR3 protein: CASTGPSGRTEAFF
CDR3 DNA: TGTGCCAGCACCGGGCCGAGCGGGCGCACTGAAGCTTTCTTT

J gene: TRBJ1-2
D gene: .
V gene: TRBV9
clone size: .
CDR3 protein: CASSVGGRGDGYTF
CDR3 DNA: TGTGCCAGCAGCGTCGGGGGTAGAGGAGACGGCTACACCTTC

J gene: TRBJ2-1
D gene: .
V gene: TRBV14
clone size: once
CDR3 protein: CASSQGGSSYNEQFF
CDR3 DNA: TGTGCCAGCAGCCAAGGGGGGAGCTCCTACAATGAGCAGTTCTTC

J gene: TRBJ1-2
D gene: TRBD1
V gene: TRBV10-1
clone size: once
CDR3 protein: CASSGGGEDLDYGYTF
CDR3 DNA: TGCGCCAGCAGTGGAGGGGGCGAGGATCTCGACTATGGCTACACCTTC

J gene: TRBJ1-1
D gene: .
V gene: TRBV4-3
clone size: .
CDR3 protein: CASSPRGEGTEAFF
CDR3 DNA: TGCGCCAGCAGCCCAAGGGGCGAGGGCACTGAAGCTTTCTTT

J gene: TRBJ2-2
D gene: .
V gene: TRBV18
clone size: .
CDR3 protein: CASSPLLENTGELFF
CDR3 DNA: TGTGCCAGCTCACCACTCCTAGAGAACACCGGGGAGCTGTTTTTT

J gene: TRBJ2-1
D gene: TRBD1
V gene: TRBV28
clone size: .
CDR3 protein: CASSLGQANEQFF
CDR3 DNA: TGTGCCAGCAGTTTGGGACAGGCTAATGAGCAGTTCTTC

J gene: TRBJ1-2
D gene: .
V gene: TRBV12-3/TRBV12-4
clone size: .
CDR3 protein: CAIPMKGGYGYTF
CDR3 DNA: TGTGCCATCCCCATGAAGGGGGGTTATGGCTACACCTTC

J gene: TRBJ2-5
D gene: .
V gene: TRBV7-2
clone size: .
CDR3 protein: CASSLFRETQYF
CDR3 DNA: TGTGCCAGCAGCTTATTTCGTGAGACCCAGTACTTC

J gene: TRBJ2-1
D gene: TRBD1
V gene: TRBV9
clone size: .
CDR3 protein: CASSPSRDRDGEQFF
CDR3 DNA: TGTGCCAGCAGCCCGTCCCGGGACAGGGACGGTGAGCAGTTCTTC

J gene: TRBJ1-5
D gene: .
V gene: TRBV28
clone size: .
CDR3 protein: CASSLLQYSQHF
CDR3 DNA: TGTGCCAGCAGTTTATTACAGTATTCCCAGCATTTT

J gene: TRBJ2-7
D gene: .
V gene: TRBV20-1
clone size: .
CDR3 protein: CSATVLYEQYF
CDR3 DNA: TGCAGTGCAACAGTTCTGTACGAGCAGTACTTC

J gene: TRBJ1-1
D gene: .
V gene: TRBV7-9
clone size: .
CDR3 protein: CASSLGANTEAFF
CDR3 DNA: TGTGCCAGCAGCTTAGGGGCGAACACTGAAGCTTTCTTT

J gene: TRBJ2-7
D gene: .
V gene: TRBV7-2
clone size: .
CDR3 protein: CASSAAWGISYEQYF
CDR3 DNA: TGTGCCAGCAGTGCCGCGTGGGGCATCTCCTACGAGCAGTACTTC

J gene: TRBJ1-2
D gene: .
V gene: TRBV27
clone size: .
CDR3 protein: CASRLPGDYGYTF
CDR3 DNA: TGTGCCAGCAGGCTTCCCGGGGACTATGGCTACACCTTC

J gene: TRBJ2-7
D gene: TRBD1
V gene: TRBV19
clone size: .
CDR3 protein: CASSRPGQGIHEQYF
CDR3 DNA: TGTGCCAGTAGTAGACCGGGACAGGGGATCCACGAGCAGTACTTC

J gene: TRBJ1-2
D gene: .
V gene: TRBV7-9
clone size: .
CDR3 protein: CASGTDGNYGYTF
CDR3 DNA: TGTGCCAGCGGCACGGACGGAAACTATGGCTACACCTTC

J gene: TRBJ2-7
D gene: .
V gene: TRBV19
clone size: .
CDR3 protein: CASNPTGTGDYEQYF
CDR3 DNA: TGTGCCAGTAACCCCACCGGGACGGGGGACTACGAGCAGTACTTC

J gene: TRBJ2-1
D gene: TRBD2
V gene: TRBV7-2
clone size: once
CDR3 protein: CASSLVAGGFSYNEQFF
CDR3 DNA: TGTGCCAGCAGCTTAGTAGCGGGGGGCTTCTCCTACAATGAGCAGTTCTTC

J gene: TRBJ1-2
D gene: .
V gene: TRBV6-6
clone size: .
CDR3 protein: CASRAARVYTF
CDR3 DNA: TGTGCCAGCCGGGCAGCGCGGGTCTACACCTTC

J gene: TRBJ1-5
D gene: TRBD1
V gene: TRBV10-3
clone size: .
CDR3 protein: CAISEAPTGGNQPQHF
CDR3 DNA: TGTGCCATCAGTGAGGCCCCGACAGGGGGCAATCAGCCCCAGCATTTT

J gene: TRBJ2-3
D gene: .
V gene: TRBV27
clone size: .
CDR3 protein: CASSLRGPSTDTQYF
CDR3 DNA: TGTGCCAGCAGTTTAAGAGGACCTAGCACAGATACGCAGTATTTT

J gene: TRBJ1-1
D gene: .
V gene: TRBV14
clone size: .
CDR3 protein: CASSWATDTEAFF
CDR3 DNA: TGTGCCAGCAGCTGGGCTACGGACACTGAAGCTTTCTTT

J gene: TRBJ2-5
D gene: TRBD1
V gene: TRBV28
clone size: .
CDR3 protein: CASSKPTGGETQYF
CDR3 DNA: TGTGCCAGCAGTAAACCGACAGGGGGAGAGACCCAGTACTTC

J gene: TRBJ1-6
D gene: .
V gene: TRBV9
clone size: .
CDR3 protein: CASSVASGQGHNSPLHF
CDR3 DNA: TGTGCCAGCAGCGTAGCTTCGGGGCAGGGGCATAATTCACCCCTCCACTTT

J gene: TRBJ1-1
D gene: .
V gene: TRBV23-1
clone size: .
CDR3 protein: CASRLENTEAFF
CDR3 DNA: TGCGCCAGCAGGTTAGAGAACACTGAAGCTTTCTTT

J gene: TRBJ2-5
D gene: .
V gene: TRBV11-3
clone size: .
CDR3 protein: CASSLVSGGGETQYF
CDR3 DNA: TGTGCCAGCAGCTTAGTGTCAGGGGGAGGAGAGACCCAGTACTTC

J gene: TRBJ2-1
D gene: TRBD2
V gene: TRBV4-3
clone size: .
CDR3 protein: CASSQGLAGGPYNEQFF
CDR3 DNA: TGCGCCAGCAGCCAAGGACTAGCGGGGGGGCCGTACAATGAGCAGTTCTTC

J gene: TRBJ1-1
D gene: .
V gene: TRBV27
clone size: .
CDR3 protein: CASRTTGRGTEAFF
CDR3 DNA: TGTGCCAGCAGGACAACAGGGAGGGGCACTGAAGCTTTCTTT

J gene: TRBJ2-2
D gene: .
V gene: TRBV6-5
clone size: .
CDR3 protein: CASSYSTQGSGELFF
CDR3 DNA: TGTGCCAGCAGTTACTCGACCCAGGGTTCGGGGGAGCTGTTTTTT

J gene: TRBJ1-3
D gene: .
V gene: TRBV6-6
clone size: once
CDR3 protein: CASSFGGGLGNTIYF
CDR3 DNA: TGTGCCAGCAGTTTCGGCGGGGGGCTTGGAAACACCATATATTTT

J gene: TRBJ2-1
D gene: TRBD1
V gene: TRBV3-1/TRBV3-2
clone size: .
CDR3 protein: CASSPQGFNEQFF
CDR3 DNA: TGTGCCAGCAGCCCACAGGGGTTCAATGAGCAGTTCTTC

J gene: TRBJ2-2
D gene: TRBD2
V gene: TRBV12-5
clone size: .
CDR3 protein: CASGSAVGASGGLNTGELFF
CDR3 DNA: TGTGCTAGTGGTTCGGCGGTTGGGGCTAGCGGGGGGTTGAACACCGGGGAGCTGTTTTTT

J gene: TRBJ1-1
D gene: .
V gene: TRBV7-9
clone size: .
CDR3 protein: CASSGNRDLVAEAFF
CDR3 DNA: TGTGCCAGCAGCGGGAACCGGGACCTCGTCGCTGAAGCTTTCTTT

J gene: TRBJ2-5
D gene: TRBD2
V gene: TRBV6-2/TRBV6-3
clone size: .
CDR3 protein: CASSVDSGGQETQYF
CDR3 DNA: TGTGCCAGCAGTGTCGACAGCGGGGGCCAAGAGACCCAGTACTTC

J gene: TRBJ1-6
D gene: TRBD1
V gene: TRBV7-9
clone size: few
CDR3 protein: CASSRAPGQGSSPLHF
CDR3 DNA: TGTGCCAGCAGCAGGGCGCCGGGACAGGGATCTTCACCCCTCCACTTT

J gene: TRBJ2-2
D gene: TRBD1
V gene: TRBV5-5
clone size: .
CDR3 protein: CASSLDRGRTGELFF
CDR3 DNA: TGTGCCAGCAGCTTGGACAGGGGGCGTACCGGGGAGCTGTTTTTT

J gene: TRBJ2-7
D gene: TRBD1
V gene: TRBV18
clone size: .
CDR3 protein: CASTGGGSNDEQYF
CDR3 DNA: TGTGCCAGCACAGGGGGCGGTTCTAACGACGAGCAGTACTTC

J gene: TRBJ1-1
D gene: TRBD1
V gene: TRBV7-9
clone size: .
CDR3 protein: CASSSHDLQGARTEAFF
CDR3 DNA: TGTGCCAGCAGCTCCCACGACCTACAGGGGGCGAGAACTGAAGCTTTCTTT

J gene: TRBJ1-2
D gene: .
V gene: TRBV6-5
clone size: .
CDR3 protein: CASSRLTSQDGYTF
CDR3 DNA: TGTGCCAGCAGTAGACTCACATCGCAAGATGGCTACACCTTC